The rows below give T cell receptor beta chains drawn from one sample of a study of monozygotic twins with cystic fibrosis. Data came from immunoSEQ multiplex PCR; TCRdb stores just in-frame clones and leaves some out. In the table there are about 9,600 clones, about 98% of which are singletons. The sequenced sample was blood. These receptor sequences come from a girl aged 2 to 9 with cystic fibrosis. Both conserved end residues are part of each CDR3. D genes are given only for firm matches. Size values are once, few and many counts, or a class for expanded clones, and some rows have none.

abundance: -; j_gene: TRBJ2-3; v_gene: TRBV5-4; d_gene: -; CDR3aa: CASSLLGGAQYF; CDR3nt: TGTGCCAGCAGCTTACTCGGAGGAGCGCAGTATTTT
abundance: -; j_gene: TRBJ2-3; v_gene: TRBV5-4; d_gene: TRBD1; CDR3aa: CASSLAPGQGYGDTQYF; CDR3nt: TGTGCCAGCAGCTTGGCGCCGGGACAGGGGTATGGAGATACGCAGTATTTT
abundance: -; j_gene: TRBJ2-1; v_gene: TRBV9; d_gene: -; CDR3aa: CASSVGEKGYSYNEQFF; CDR3nt: TGTGCCAGCAGCGTAGGCGAGAAGGGGTACTCCTACAATGAGCAGTTCTTC
abundance: -; j_gene: TRBJ2-7; v_gene: TRBV30; d_gene: -; CDR3aa: CAWSPRAYEQYF; CDR3nt: TGTGCCTGGAGTCCCCGCGCCTACGAGCAGTACTTC
abundance: -; j_gene: TRBJ2-3; v_gene: TRBV5-1; d_gene: TRBD2; CDR3aa: CASSSLAGGFQDTQYF; CDR3nt: TGCGCCAGCAGCTCCTTAGCGGGAGGGTTTCAAGATACGCAGTATTTT
abundance: once; j_gene: TRBJ1-5; v_gene: TRBV28; d_gene: TRBD1; CDR3aa: CASSTGGQPQHF; CDR3nt: TGTGCCAGCAGTACAGGGGGACAGCCCCAGCATTTT
abundance: -; j_gene: TRBJ2-5; v_gene: TRBV5-1; d_gene: -; CDR3aa: CASSFEGGTMVETQYF; CDR3nt: TGCGCCAGCAGCTTTGAGGGCGGGACGATGGTAGAGACCCAGTACTTC
abundance: -; j_gene: TRBJ1-1; v_gene: TRBV9; d_gene: -; CDR3aa: CASSDDRAYGGNTEAFF; CDR3nt: TGTGCCAGCAGCGATGACCGGGCCTACGGGGGCAACACTGAAGCTTTCTTT
abundance: once; j_gene: TRBJ1-5; v_gene: TRBV2; d_gene: -; CDR3aa: CASTLGGGGSPDQHF; CDR3nt: TGTGCCAGCACCTTGGGGGGGGGAGGAAGCCCTGACCAGCATTTT
abundance: -; j_gene: TRBJ1-1; v_gene: TRBV21-1; d_gene: -; CDR3aa: CASSSKPTEAFF; CDR3nt: TGTGCCAGCAGCAGCAAACCCACTGAAGCTTTCTTT
abundance: -; j_gene: TRBJ1-1; v_gene: TRBV6-5; d_gene: -; CDR3aa: CASRRAPNKAFF; CDR3nt: TGTGCCAGCAGAAGAGCCCCTAACAAAGCTTTCTTT
abundance: -; j_gene: TRBJ2-4; v_gene: TRBV5-1; d_gene: TRBD2; CDR3aa: CASSDRHPLAGSKNIQYF; CDR3nt: TGCGCCAGCAGCGACCGACACCCACTAGCGGGAAGCAAAAACATTCAGTACTTC
abundance: once; j_gene: TRBJ2-7; v_gene: TRBV28; d_gene: -; CDR3aa: CASRGYEQYF; CDR3nt: TGTGCCAGCAGGGGTTACGAGCAGTACTTC
abundance: once; j_gene: TRBJ2-7; v_gene: TRBV4-3; d_gene: TRBD2; CDR3aa: CASSQDSAGTTYEQYF; CDR3nt: TGCGCCAGCAGCCAGGATTCAGCGGGAACCACCTACGAGCAGTACTTC
abundance: -; j_gene: TRBJ1-1; v_gene: TRBV27; d_gene: -; CDR3aa: CASSSNRDAFF; CDR3nt: TGTGCCAGCAGTTCTAACAGGGATGCTTTCTTT
abundance: -; j_gene: TRBJ2-1; v_gene: TRBV27; d_gene: -; CDR3aa: CASSLSTDYNEQFF; CDR3nt: TGTGCCAGCAGTTTATCGACAGATTACAATGAGCAGTTCTTC
abundance: -; j_gene: TRBJ1-2; v_gene: TRBV6-1; d_gene: -; CDR3aa: CASSGHLDWDAQNYGYTF; CDR3nt: TGTGCCAGCAGTGGCCACCTGGACTGGGACGCCCAGAACTATGGCTACACCTTC
abundance: -; j_gene: TRBJ2-7; v_gene: TRBV29-1; d_gene: -; CDR3aa: CSVALRQSYEQYF; CDR3nt: TGCAGCGTCGCACTGAGACAGTCCTACGAGCAGTACTTC
abundance: -; j_gene: TRBJ2-7; v_gene: TRBV10-3; d_gene: -; CDR3aa: CAITEKGNAYEQYF; CDR3nt: TGTGCCATCACCGAAAAGGGTAACGCCTACGAGCAGTACTTC
abundance: once; j_gene: TRBJ2-7; v_gene: TRBV30; d_gene: -; CDR3aa: CAWSVRETAYEQYF; CDR3nt: TGTGCCTGGAGTGTAAGGGAGACGGCCTACGAGCAGTACTTC
abundance: -; j_gene: TRBJ2-5; v_gene: TRBV18; d_gene: -; CDR3aa: CASSPWDWQETQYF; CDR3nt: TGTGCCAGCTCACCCTGGGACTGGCAAGAGACCCAGTACTTC
abundance: -; j_gene: TRBJ1-1; v_gene: TRBV9; d_gene: -; CDR3aa: CASSVQANTEAFF; CDR3nt: TGTGCCAGCAGCGTCCAAGCGAACACTGAAGCTTTCTTT
abundance: -; j_gene: TRBJ2-2; v_gene: TRBV2; d_gene: TRBD1; CDR3aa: CASSEVDRDAGELFF; CDR3nt: TGTGCCAGCAGTGAAGTGGACAGGGACGCCGGGGAGCTGTTTTTT
abundance: -; j_gene: TRBJ2-7; v_gene: TRBV5-3; d_gene: -; CDR3aa: CARKPGSYEQYF; CDR3nt: TGTGCCAGAAAGCCAGGTTCCTACGAGCAGTACTTC
abundance: -; j_gene: TRBJ2-7; v_gene: TRBV20-1; d_gene: -; CDR3aa: CSAATSYEQYF; CDR3nt: TGCAGTGCTGCGACTAGCTACGAGCAGTACTTC
abundance: -; j_gene: TRBJ1-4; v_gene: TRBV5-1; d_gene: -; CDR3aa: CASSSGSPMGATNEKLFF; CDR3nt: TGCGCCAGCAGCTCCGGGAGTCCGATGGGGGCAACTAATGAAAAACTGTTTTTT
abundance: -; j_gene: TRBJ1-1; v_gene: TRBV6-4; d_gene: -; CDR3aa: CASSDSRGEAFF; CDR3nt: TGTGCCAGCAGTGACTCGAGGGGAGAAGCTTTCTTT